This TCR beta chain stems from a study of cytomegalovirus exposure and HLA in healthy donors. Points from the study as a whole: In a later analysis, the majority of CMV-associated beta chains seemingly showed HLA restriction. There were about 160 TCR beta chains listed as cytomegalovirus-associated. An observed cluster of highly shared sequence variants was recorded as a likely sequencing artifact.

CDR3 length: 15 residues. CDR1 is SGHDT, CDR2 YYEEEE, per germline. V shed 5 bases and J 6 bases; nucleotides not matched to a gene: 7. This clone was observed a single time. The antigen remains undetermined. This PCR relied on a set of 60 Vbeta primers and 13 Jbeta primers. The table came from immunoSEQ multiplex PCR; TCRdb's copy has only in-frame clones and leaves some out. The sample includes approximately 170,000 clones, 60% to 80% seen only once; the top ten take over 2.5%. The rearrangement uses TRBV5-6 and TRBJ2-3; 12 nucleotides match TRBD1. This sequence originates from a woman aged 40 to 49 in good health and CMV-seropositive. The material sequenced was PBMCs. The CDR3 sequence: CASRVGTGGRDTQYF. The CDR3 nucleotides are TGTGCCAGCAGGGTTGGGACAGGGGGCAGGGATACGCAGTATTTT.